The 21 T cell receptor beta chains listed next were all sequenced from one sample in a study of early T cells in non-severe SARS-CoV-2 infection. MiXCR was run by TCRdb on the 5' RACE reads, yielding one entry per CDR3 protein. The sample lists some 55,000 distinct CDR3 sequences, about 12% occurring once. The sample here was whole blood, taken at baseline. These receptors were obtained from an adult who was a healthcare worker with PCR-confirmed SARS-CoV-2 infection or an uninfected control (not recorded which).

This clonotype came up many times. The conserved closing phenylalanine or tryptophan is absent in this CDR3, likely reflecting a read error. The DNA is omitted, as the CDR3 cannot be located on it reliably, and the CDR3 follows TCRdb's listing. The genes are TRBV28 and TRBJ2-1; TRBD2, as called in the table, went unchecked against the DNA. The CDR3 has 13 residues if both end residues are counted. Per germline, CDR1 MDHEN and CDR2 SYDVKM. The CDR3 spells CASSFSWTSGRNL.

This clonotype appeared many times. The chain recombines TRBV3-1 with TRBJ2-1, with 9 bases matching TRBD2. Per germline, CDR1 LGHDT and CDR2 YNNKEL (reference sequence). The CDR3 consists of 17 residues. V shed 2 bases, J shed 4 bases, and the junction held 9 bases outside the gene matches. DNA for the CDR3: TGTGCCAGCAGCCAAAGGCAGACTAGCGGATTATACAATGAGCAGTTCTTC. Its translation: CASSQRQTSGLYNEQFF.

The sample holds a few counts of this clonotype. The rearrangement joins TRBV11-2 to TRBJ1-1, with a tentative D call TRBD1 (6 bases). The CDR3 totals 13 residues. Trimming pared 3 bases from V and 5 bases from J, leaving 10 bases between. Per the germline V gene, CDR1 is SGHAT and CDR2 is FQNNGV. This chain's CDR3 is CASSFTGLTEAFF. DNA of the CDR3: TGTGCCAGCAGCTTTACAGGGTTGACTGAAGCTTTCTTT. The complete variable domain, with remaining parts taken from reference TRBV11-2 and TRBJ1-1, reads EAGVAQSPRYKIIEKRQSVAFWCNPISGHATLYWYQQILGQGPKLLIQFQNNGVVDDSQLPKDRFSAERLKGVDSTLKIQPAKLEDSAVYLCASSFTGLTEAFFGQGTRLTVV.

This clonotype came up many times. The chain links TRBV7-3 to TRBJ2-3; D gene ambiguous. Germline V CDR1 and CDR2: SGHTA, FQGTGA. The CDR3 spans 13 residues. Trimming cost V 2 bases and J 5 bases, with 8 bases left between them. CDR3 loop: CASSLVTIDTQYF. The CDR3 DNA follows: TGTGCCAGCAGCTTAGTAACGATAGATACGCAGTATTTT.

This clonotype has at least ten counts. CDR3 sequence: CASSPFLVANEQFF. The CDR3 DNA reads as TGTGCCAGCAGCCCTTTCTTAGTCGCCAATGAGCAGTTCTTC. This chain joins TRBV7-9 and TRBJ2-1; no clear D gene. This CDR3 region has 14 residues. V was clipped by 5 bases and J by 6 bases, with 14 bases between them. CDR1 is SEHNR, CDR2 FQNEAQ, per germline (reference sequence).

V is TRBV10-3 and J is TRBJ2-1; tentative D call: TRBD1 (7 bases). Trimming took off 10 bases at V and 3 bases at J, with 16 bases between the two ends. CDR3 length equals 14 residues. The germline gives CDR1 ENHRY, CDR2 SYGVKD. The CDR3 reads CATRGASGYNEQFF. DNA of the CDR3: TGTGCCACCAGGGGGGCGTCGGGCTACAATGAGCAGTTCTTC.

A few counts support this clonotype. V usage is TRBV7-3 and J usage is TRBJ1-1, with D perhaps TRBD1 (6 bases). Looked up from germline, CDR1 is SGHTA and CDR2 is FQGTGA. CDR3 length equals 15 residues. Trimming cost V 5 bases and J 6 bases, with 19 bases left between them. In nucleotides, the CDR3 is TGTGCCAGCAGCCCCCGAGGGGGGGTGAGATCTGAAGCTTTCTTT. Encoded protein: CASSPRGGVRSEAFF.

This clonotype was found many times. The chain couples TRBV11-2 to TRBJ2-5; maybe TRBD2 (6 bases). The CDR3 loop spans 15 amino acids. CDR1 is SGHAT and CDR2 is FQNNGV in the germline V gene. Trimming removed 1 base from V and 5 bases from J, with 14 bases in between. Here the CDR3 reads CASSLGLGGTETQYF. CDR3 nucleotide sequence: TGTGCCAGCAGCTTAGGGCTGGGGGGAACGGAGACCCAGTACTTC. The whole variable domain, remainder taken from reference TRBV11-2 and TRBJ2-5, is EAGVAQSPRYKIIEKRQSVAFWCNPISGHATLYWYQQILGQGPKLLIQFQNNGVVDDSQLPKDRFSAERLKGVDSTLKIQPAKLEDSAVYLCASSLGLGGTETQYFGPGTRLLVL.

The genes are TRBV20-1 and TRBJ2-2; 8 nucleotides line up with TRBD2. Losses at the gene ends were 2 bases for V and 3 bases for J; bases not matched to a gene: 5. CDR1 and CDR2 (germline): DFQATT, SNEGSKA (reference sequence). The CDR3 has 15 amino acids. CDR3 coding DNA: TGCAGTGCTAGAATACTAGCGGCGTACACCGGGGAGCTGTTTTTT. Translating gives CSARILAAYTGELFF.

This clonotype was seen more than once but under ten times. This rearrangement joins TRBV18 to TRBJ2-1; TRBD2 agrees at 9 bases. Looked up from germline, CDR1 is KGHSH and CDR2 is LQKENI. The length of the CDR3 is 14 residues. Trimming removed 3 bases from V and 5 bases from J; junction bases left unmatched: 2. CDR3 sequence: CASSPLAGNNEQFF. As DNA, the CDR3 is TGTGCCAGCTCACCGCTAGCGGGGAACAATGAGCAGTTCTTC.

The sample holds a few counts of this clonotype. The CDR3 region has the DNA TGCAGCGTCGGGGTCCCGGGACTAGCGGGAGGGCCGTCTGAGCAGTTCTTC. It yields the protein CSVGVPGLAGGPSEQFF. The chain combines TRBV29-1 with TRBJ2-1; 16 bases map to TRBD2. The V segment lost 6 bases and the J segment 9 bases; nucleotides outside the gene matches: 14. CDR3 length: 17 residues. The germline V gene has CDR1 SQVTM and CDR2 ANQGSEA.

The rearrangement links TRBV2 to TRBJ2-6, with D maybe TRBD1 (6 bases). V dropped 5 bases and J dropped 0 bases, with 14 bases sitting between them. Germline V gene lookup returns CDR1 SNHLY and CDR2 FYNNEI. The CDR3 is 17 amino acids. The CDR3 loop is CASSLRQESSGANVLTF. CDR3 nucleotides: TGTGCCAGCAGTCTACGACAGGAAAGCTCTGGGGCCAACGTCCTGACTTTC.

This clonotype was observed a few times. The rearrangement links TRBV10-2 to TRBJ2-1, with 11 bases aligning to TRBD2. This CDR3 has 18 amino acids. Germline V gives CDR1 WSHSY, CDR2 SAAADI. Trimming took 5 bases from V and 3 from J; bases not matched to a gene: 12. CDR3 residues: CASSPSGRFTPLYNEQFF. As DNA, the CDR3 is TGCGCCAGCAGTCCTAGCGGGAGGTTCACCCCCCTCTACAATGAGCAGTTCTTC.

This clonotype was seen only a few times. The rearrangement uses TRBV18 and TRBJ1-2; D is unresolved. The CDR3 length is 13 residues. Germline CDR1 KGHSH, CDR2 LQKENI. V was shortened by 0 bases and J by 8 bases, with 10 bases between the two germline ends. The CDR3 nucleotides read TGTGCCAGCTCACCACCCCCGACTTCAGGCTACACCTTC. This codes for CASSPPPTSGYTF.

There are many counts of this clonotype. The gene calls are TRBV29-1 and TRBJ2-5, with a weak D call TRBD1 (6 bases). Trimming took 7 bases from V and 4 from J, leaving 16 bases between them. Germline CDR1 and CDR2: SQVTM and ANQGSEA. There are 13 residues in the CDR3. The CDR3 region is CSEIQGASETQYF. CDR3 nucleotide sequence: TGCAGCGAGATACAGGGTGCGTCAGAGACCCAGTACTTC.

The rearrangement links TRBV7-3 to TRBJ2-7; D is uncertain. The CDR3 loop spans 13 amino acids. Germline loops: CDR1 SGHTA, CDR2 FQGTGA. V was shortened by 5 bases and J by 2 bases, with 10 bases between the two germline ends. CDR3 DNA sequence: TGTGCCAGCAGCGGAAAGACGGCCTACGAGCAGTACTTC. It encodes CASSGKTAYEQYF.

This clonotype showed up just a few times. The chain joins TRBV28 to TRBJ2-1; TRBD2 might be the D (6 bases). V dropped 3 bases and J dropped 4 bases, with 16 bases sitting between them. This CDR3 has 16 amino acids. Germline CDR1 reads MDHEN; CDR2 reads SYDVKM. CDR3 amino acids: CASSFRTTRTYNEQFF. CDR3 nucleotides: TGTGCCAGCAGTTTTAGGACTACCCGCACATACAATGAGCAGTTCTTC. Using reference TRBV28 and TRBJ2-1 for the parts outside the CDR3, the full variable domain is DVKVTQSSRYLVKRTGEKVFLECVQDMDHENMFWYRQDPGLGLRLIYFSYDVKMKEKGDIPEGYSVSREKKERFSLILESASTNQTSMYLCASSFRTTRTYNEQFFGPGTRLTVL.

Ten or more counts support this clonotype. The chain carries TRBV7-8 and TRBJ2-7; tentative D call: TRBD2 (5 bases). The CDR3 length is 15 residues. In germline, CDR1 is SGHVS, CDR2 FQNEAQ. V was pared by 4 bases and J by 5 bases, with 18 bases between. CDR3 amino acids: CASSSGPFRGHEQYF. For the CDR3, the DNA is TGTGCCAGCAGCTCCGGACCGTTCCGGGGTCACGAGCAGTACTTC.

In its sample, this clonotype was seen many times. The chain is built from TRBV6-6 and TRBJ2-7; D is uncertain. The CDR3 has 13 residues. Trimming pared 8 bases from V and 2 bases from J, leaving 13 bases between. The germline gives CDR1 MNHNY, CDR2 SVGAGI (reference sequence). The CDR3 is CASSPVYTYEQYF. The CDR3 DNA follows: TGTGCCAGCTCCCCAGTCTACACCTACGAGCAGTACTTC.

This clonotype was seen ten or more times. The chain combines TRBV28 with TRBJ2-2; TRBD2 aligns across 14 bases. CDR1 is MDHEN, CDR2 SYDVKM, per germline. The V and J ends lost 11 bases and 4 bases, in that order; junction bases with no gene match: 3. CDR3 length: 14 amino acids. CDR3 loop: CAGGLAGGTGELFF. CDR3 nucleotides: TGTGCCGGCGGACTAGCGGGAGGCACCGGGGAGCTGTTTTTT.

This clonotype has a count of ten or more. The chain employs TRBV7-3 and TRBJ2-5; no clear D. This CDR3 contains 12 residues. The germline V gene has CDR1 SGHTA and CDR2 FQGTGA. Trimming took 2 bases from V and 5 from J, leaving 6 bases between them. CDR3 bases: TGTGCCAGCAGCTTATCTGGGGAGACCCAGTACTTC. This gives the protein CASSLSGETQYF.